Reported below is one T cell receptor beta chain. This specimen belongs to a study of blood T cell repertoires in COVID-19. Background on the study: There were acute and convalescent COVID-19 samples, and they came from the United States, Italy and Spain. Sources were T cells, B-cell-depleted T cells, or PBMCs; the material itself was cDNA or gDNA.

In the study's own analysis: It was from reference gene primer amplification that nucleated cell counts were estimated. This table comes from immunoSEQ multiplex PCR, and its TCRdb copy is limited to in-frame clones, with some not included. V and J calls and clone size are as listed in that table; D and trimming were resolved from the DNA. The sample has about 210,000 clones, roughly nine tenths seen once. Germline V gene sequence: CDR1 MNHEY, CDR2 SVGAGI. The V end was cut by 8 bases, the J end by 4 bases, with 20 bases between. The CDR3 covers 15 residues. The sample consisted of peripheral blood. This receptor was obtained from a man aged 30-40 years with acute or convalescent COVID-19. The chain has TRBV6-5 and TRBJ1-2, with D unresolved. The CDR3 reads CASRLEGSGSYGYTF. CDR3 bases: TGTGCCAGCCGCCTTGAGGGCTCGGGAAGCTATGGCTACACCTTC.